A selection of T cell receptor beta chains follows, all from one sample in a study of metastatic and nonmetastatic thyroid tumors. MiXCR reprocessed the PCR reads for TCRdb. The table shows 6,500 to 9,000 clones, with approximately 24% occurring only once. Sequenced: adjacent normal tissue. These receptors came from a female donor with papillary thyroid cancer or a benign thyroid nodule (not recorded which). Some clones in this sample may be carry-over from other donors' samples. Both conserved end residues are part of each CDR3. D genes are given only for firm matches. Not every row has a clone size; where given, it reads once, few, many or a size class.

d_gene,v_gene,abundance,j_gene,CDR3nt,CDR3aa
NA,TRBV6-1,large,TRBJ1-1,TGTGCCAGCATGGGGCCGACGGGCACTGAAGCTTTCTTT,CASMGPTGTEAFF
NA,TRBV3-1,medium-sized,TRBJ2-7,TGTGCCAGCAGCCTTAGAGGGGGGAGATTATACGAGCAGTACTTC,CASSLRGGRLYEQYF
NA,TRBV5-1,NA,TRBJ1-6,TGCGCCAGCAGCCTACTTACAGGGTCGGATTCACCCCTCCACTTT,CASSLLTGSDSPLHF
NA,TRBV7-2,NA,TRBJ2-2,TGTGCCAGCAGCTTACTCCGCACCGGGGAGCTGTTTTTT,CASSLLRTGELFF
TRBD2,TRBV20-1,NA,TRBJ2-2,TGCAGTGCTACGACTAGCCTTAGGGGGGAGCTGTTTTTT,CSATTSLRGELFF
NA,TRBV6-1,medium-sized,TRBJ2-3,TGTGCCAGCAGTGGTTTGGCTAGGTGGGGAGATACGCAGTATTTT,CASSGLARWGDTQYF
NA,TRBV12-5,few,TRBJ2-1,TGTGCTAGTGGGTGGGGTTCTGAGCAGTTCTTC,CASGWGSEQFF
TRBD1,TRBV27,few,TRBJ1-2,TGTGCCAGCAGGTTCCCGGGACAGGGGCATGGCTACACCTTC,CASRFPGQGHGYTF
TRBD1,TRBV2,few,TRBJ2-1,TGTGCTACCGGACAGGGGCGCAATGAGCAGTTCTTC,CATGQGRNEQFF
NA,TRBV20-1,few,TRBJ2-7,TGCAGTGCTAGAGGGGAACAGGAGGCATGGTACGAGCAGTACTTC,CSARGEQEAWYEQYF
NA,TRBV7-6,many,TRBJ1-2,TGTGCCAGCAGCTTAGATCCGGGGGGGTCGGGCTACACCTTC,CASSLDPGGSGYTF
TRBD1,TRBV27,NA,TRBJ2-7,TGTGCCAGCAGTTTGGGACAGGGTTTGCGGTACTTC,CASSLGQGLRYF
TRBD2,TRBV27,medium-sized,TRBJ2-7,TGTGCCAGCAGTCCTATAGCGGGGGGGGCCTACGAGCAGTACTTC,CASSPIAGGAYEQYF
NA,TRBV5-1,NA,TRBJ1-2,TGCGCCAGCAGCTTTTCGGAGGGGGATGGCTACACCTTC,CASSFSEGDGYTF
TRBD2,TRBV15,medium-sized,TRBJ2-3,TGTGCCACCAGCAGACTTAGCGGGGGGGTTACAGATACGCAGTATTTT,CATSRLSGGVTDTQYF